This T cell receptor beta chain was identified in a study of cytomegalovirus exposure and HLA in healthy donors. V was pared by 6 bases and J by 0 bases, with 11 bases between. Germline V gene lookup returns CDR1 SGHAT and CDR2 FQNNGV. CDR3 length equals 14 residues. Both 60 Vbeta primers and 13 Jbeta primers went into the PCR. Libraries were prepared by immunoSEQ multiplex PCR; TCRdb keeps only in-frame clonotypes and omits some of them. In the table there are some 110,000 clones, 79% of which are singletons. Notes on the study in general: Associated with HLA alleles at 0.05 false discovery rate in a later analysis were 16,951 TCR beta sequences.

To note about this clone: Its cognate antigen is unknown.

Sequencing was carried out using PBMCs. The source is a woman younger than 30 in good health and CMV-seropositive. This chain joins TRBV11-2 and TRBJ1-1; perhaps TRBD1 as D (5 bases). In DNA form, the CDR3 reads TGTGCCAGCAGGGGGGGACTGTTGAACACTGAAGCTTTCTTT. It yields the protein CASRGGLLNTEAFF.